This TCR beta chain was identified during a study of early T cells in non-severe SARS-CoV-2 infection. Unique molecular identifier tags were affixed to discrete cDNA molecules. TCRdb reprocessed the 5' RACE reads with MiXCR, giving one entry per CDR3 protein. The sample holds about 60,000 distinct CDR3 sequences, about 16% seen once. Germline V CDR1 and CDR2: KGHDR, SFDVKD. The CDR3 runs 16 residues. Trimming shortened V by 5 bases and J by 9 bases, and 22 bases separated the two germline ends. The chain uses TRBV24-1 and TRBJ2-1, with D tentatively TRBD1 or TRBD2 (6 bases each). The clonotype originates from an adult who was a healthcare worker with PCR-confirmed SARS-CoV-2 infection or an uninfected control (not recorded which). Source: whole blood, taken at baseline. CDR3 sequence (DNA): TGTGCCACCAGTGGTAGGGGGGTTCGAAACTGGGGTGAGCAGTTCTTC. Protein: CATSGRGVRNWGEQFF.